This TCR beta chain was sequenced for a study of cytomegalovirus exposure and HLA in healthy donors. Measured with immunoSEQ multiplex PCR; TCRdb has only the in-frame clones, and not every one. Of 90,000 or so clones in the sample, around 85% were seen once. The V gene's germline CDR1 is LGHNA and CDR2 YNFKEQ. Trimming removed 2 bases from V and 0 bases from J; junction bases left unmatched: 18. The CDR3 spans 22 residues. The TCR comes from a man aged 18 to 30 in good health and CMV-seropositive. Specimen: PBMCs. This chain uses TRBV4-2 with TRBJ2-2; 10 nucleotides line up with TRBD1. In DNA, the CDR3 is TGTGCCAGCAGCCAACTAAAGGATTCCGGGACAGGGGTCCTCGCGAACACCGGGGAGCTGTTTTTT. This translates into CASSQLKDSGTGVLANTGELFF.